A single sample gave rise to the 20 T cell receptor beta chains below, sequenced in a study of human T cells and chemical hapten exposure. Sample time point: patch test 3, about 24 weeks after DPC sensitization. Treatment of the sample: therapeutic diphenylcyclopropenone sensitization with weekly scalp DPC. In TCRdb, the RACE reads were re-called with MiXCR into one record per CDR3 protein. The data contain about 200,000 distinct CDR3 sequences, approximately 26% of them singletons. The sequenced sample was whole blood, obtained in connection with sensitization to the hapten diphenylcyclopropenone (DPC). These receptors all come from a woman aged 40-49 years with alopecia areata. Some clones in this sample may be carry-over from other donors' samples.

This clonotype was counted between two and nine times. The chain joins TRBV12-3 or TRBV12-4 to TRBJ1-1; D gene ambiguous. Trimming left V 2 bases short and J 1 base short, with 8 bases between. This CDR3 spans 14 amino acids. CDR3 coding DNA: TGTGCCAGCAGTTTAACCCAGTCGAACACTGAAGCTTTCTTT. This sequence encodes CASSLTQSNTEAFF.

In its sample, this clonotype was seen a few times. The chain recombines TRBV7-2 with TRBJ2-4; 7 nucleotides agree with TRBD1. The length of the CDR3 is 14 residues. Germline CDR1 is SGHTA and CDR2 is FQGNSA. J lost 6 bases, V lost 3 bases, and 5 bases had no gene match. The CDR3, as DNA: TGTGCCAGCAGCTTCTCGGGACAGATAAACATTCAGTACTTC. Its translation: CASSFSGQINIQYF.

The chain combines TRBV7-2 with TRBJ2-7; 7 nucleotides agree with TRBD2. This CDR3 comprises 17 residues. Trimming took 0 bases from V and 4 from J; bases not matched to a gene: 12. CDR1 and CDR2 (germline): SGHTA, FQGNSA. CDR3 amino acids: CASSLATGGLRGYEQYF. In nucleotides, the CDR3 is TGTGCCAGCAGCTTAGCGACGGGGGGTCTAAGGGGTTACGAGCAGTACTTC.

The chain is built from TRBV19 and TRBJ2-5; D is perhaps TRBD2 (5 bases). CDR1 is LNHDA and CDR2 is SQIVND in the germline V gene (reference sequence). The CDR3 consists of 15 residues. V lost 3 bases and J 1 base, leaving 12 bases between the germline ends. The CDR3 region is CASSMPGVGQETQYF. CDR3 in DNA: TGTGCCAGTAGTATGCCCGGGGTGGGCCAAGAGACCCAGTACTTC.

The chain joins TRBV27 to TRBJ1-5, with a possible D match to TRBD1 (5 bases). V lost 5 bases and J lost 9, with 20 bases in between. The CDR3 is made up of 15 amino acids. Per the germline V gene, CDR1 is MNHEY and CDR2 is SMNVEV (reference sequence). The DNA of the CDR3 is TGTGCCAGCAGTCCCCTGGGACTCCCGTCGTGGCCCCAGCATTTT. Translating gives CASSPLGLPSWPQHF.

This clonotype was observed a handful of times. This chain links TRBV29-1 with TRBJ2-5; possibly TRBD2 for D (5 bases). The V and J ends lost 3 bases and 5 bases respectively, with 10 bases between them. In germline, CDR1 is SQVTM, CDR2 ANQGSEA. This CDR3 is 12 amino acids long. In DNA form, the CDR3 reads TGCAGCGTTGAGGAAGGGAGTGAGACCCAGTACTTC. Translation: CSVEEGSETQYF.

A note on this clonotype: This could be a read error, since a much larger clone is one nucleotide away. The chain carries TRBV6-2 or TRBV6-3 and TRBJ1-5; D remains ambiguous. Germline V CDR1 and CDR2: MNHEY, SVGEGT. V was trimmed by 4 bases and J by 2 bases, leaving 3 bases between them. The CDR3 contains 12 residues. CDR3 DNA sequence: TGTGCCAGCAGTTTTTGCAATCAGCCCCAGCATTTT. Amino acid sequence: CASSFCNQPQHF.

To note about this clonotype: One end of the junction is discordant with germline, which a read error may explain. CDR3 DNA sequence: TGTGCCAGCAACCAACAGGTACCGAACACTGAAGCTTTCTTT. It is translated as CASNQQVPNTEAFF. The rearrangement joins TRBV14 to TRBJ1-1; possible D gene TRBD1, 5 bases. Germline assignment: CDR1 SGHDN and CDR2 FVKESK. The CDR3 spans 14 residues.

This chain joins TRBV7-9 and TRBJ2-5, with a possible D match to TRBD2 (6 bases). Germline CDR1 reads SEHNR; CDR2 reads FQNEAQ (reference sequence). The V end lost 5 bases, the J end lost 5 bases, and 12 bases lay between the germline ends. This CDR3 has 13 amino acids. The CDR3 DNA follows: TGTGCCAGCAGCGTACTAGCTCAGGAGACCCAGTACTTC. Residues: CASSVLAQETQYF.

The genes are TRBV6-5 and TRBJ1-2, with TRBD1 identical over 7 bases. Germline lookup yields CDR1 MNHEY and CDR2 SVGAGI. Trimming at V came to 7 bases and at J to 1 base, leaving 9 bases not matched to a gene. This CDR3 has 15 amino acids. The CDR3 here is CASIPGGGNNYGYTF. For the CDR3, the DNA is TGTGCCAGCATCCCAGGGGGGGGCAATAACTATGGCTACACCTTC.

The chain recombines TRBV29-1 with TRBJ2-6; D possibly corresponds to TRBD2 (5 bases). The CDR3 is made up of 15 amino acids. V lost 4 bases and J lost 4, with 14 bases in between. Looked up from germline, CDR1 is SQVTM and CDR2 is ANQGSEA. This CDR3 is CSVGSLREGANVLTF. The CDR3 DNA reads TGCAGCGTTGGAAGTCTGAGGGAGGGGGCCAACGTCCTGACTTTC.

This clonotype was detected a few times. The chain uses TRBV10-3 and TRBJ2-1; 7 bases align to TRBD2. This CDR3 is 12 amino acids long. With V trimmed by 7 bases and J by 15 bases, 12 bases remained unmatched. In germline, CDR1 is ENHRY, CDR2 SYGVKD. CDR3 nucleotide sequence: TGTGCCATCATCGGGGGGAGGGGACTCCCGTTCTTC. The encoded protein is CAIIGGRGLPFF.

This chain joins TRBV21-1 and TRBJ2-7; the table's D gene call, TRBD1, was not cross checked with the DNA. TRBV21-1 is recorded as a pseudogene. The CDR3 spans 16 residues. This CDR3 is CASSNWEQGATYEQYF. CDR3 DNA sequence: TGTGCCAGCAGCAATTGGGAACAGGGGGCCACCTACGAGCAGTACTTC.

The gene calls are TRBV12-3 or TRBV12-4 and TRBJ2-3, with no clear D. This CDR3 is 15 amino acids long. V was pared by 3 bases and J by 2 bases, with 12 bases between. The CDR3 loop reads CASSFTDGTTDTQYF. The DNA of the CDR3 is TGTGCCAGCAGTTTTACGGACGGAACCACAGATACGCAGTATTTT.

This clonotype was picked up a small number of times. The chain uses TRBV20-1 and TRBJ1-5; tentatively, D is TRBD1 (6 bases). The CDR3 length is 17 residues. Germline V CDR1 and CDR2: DFQATT, SNEGSKA (reference sequence). V was pared by 3 bases and J by 0 bases, with 18 bases between. The CDR3 loop is CSARSYRELVSNQPQHF. The CDR3 region has the DNA TGCAGTGCTAGGTCTTACAGGGAACTTGTTAGCAATCAGCCCCAGCATTTT.

The chain joins TRBV4-2 to TRBJ1-1, with a weak D call TRBD1 (6 bases). V was shortened by 2 bases and J by 6 bases, with 16 bases between the two germline ends. CDR3 length equals 15 residues. Germline V gene sequence: CDR1 LGHNA, CDR2 YNFKEQ. As DNA, the CDR3 is TGTGCCAGCAGCCAATTAGGGGGGGGCGGGGCTGAAGCTTTCTTT. Its protein is CASSQLGGGGAEAFF.

This clonotype turned up a few times. At one of its ends the junction is not consistent with the germline gene, which may arise from a read error. The chain is built from TRBV7-7 and TRBJ2-2, with D hard to call. Germline V gene sequence: CDR1 SSHAT, CDR2 FNYEAQ (reference sequence). The CDR3 sequence is 14 residues long. The chain's CDR3 is CASSFDLNTGELFF. The CDR3 nucleotides read TGTGCTAGCAGCTTCGACTTGAACACCGGGGAGCTGTTTTTT.

The gene calls are TRBV6-5 and TRBJ2-4; tentatively, D is TRBD2 (6 bases). Germline CDR1 reads MNHEY; CDR2 reads SVGAGI. V was shortened by 2 bases and J by 9 bases, with 14 bases between the two germline ends. This CDR3 spans 14 amino acids. The CDR3 spells CASSYDPPGGIQYF. CDR3 nucleotide sequence: TGTGCCAGCAGTTACGATCCGCCCGGGGGCATTCAGTACTTC.

The rearrangement links TRBV5-1 to TRBJ2-1, with TRBD2 matching over 9 bases. This CDR3 region has 13 residues. Germline assignment: CDR1 SGHRS and CDR2 YFSETQ. V dropped 3 bases and J dropped 10; count of bases not matched to a gene: 5. This chain's CDR3 is CASSSSGIGEQFF. The DNA for the CDR3 is TGCGCCAGCAGCTCTAGCGGGATAGGAGAGCAGTTCTTC. The full variable domain, completed using reference TRBV5-1 and TRBJ2-1, is KAGVTQTPRYLIKTRGQQVTLSCSPISGHRSVSWYQQTPGQGLQFLFEYFSETQRNKGNFPGRFSGRQFSNSRSEMNVSTLELGDSALYLCASSSSGIGEQFFGPGTRLTVL.

This clonotype has just a few counts. The V gene is TRBV5-1, the J gene TRBJ2-1, with 13 bases aligning to TRBD2. The J segment lost 8 bases and the V segment lost 0 bases, leaving 5 bases of the junction unmatched. The CDR3 is 16 amino acids. CDR1 is SGHRS and CDR2 is YFSETQ in the germline V gene. The CDR3 region is CASSLAGTSGVDEQFF. CDR3 sequence (DNA): TGCGCCAGCAGCTTGGCCGGGACTAGCGGGGTCGATGAGCAGTTCTTC.